Below, 18 T cell receptor beta chains from the same sample are listed, as sequenced in a study of cytomegalovirus exposure and HLA in healthy donors. TCRdb's copy holds only in-frame clones and misses some; the assay was immunoSEQ multiplex PCR. Here the sample spans 150,000 to 200,000 clones, roughly 86% being singletons. Material: PBMCs. The source is a man aged 25-40 years in good health and CMV-seropositive.

The count of this clone is one. J is TRBJ2-5 and V is TRBV4-1; TRBD2 matches 9 bases. The CDR3 runs to 16 residues. V lost 4 bases, J lost 1 base, and 7 bases stayed unmatched. Germline-derived CDR1 and CDR2 are MGHRA and YSYEKL. The CDR3 coding sequence is TGCGCCAGCAGCCGTGCGGGTAGCGGGGGCCAAGAGACCCAGTACTTC. The encoded protein is CASSRAGSGGQETQYF.

The CDR3 reads CASSRTGNINTEAFF. CDR3 DNA: TGCGCCAGCAGCAGGACCGGAAATATTAACACTGAAGCTTTCTTT. The chain employs TRBV4-1 and TRBJ1-1; no definite D call. Germline CDR1 is MGHRA and CDR2 is YSYEKL. The germline V and J ends were trimmed by 5 bases and 2 bases, with 15 bases remaining between them. The CDR3 length is 15 residues.

CDR3 bases: TGTGCCACCAGCACTCCAGACAGGGGAAACACTGAAGCTTTCTTT. Translation: CATSTPDRGNTEAFF. The gene calls are TRBV15 and TRBJ1-1; TRBD1 matches 8 bases. Germline trimming cut 4 bases from V and 2 bases from J; bases unmatched to any gene: 6. The germline gives CDR1 LNHNV, CDR2 YYDKDF (reference sequence). This CDR3 contains 15 residues.

This chain connects TRBV13 to TRBJ2-3, with D uncertain. V lost 5 bases and J lost 7, with 10 bases in between. Germline V CDR1 and CDR2: PRHDT, FYEKMQ (reference sequence). The CDR3 is 12 residues long. CDR3 in amino acids: CASSQTEHTQYF. DNA for the CDR3: TGTGCCAGCAGCCAGACTGAACATACGCAGTATTTT.

V usage is TRBV25-1 and J usage is TRBJ2-1, with D possibly TRBD2 on 5 matching bases. There are 16 residues in the CDR3. Trimming took 7 bases from V and 0 from J, leaving 16 bases between them. The germline V gene has CDR1 MGHDK and CDR2 SYGVNS. CDR3 residues: CASTGKGSPSYNEQFF. As DNA, the CDR3 is TGTGCCAGCACGGGAAAGGGATCGCCCTCCTACAATGAGCAGTTCTTC.

The CDR3 DNA is TGTGCCAGCAGCCAGATCTTCTCCTACAATGAGCAGTTCTTC. Amino acid sequence: CASSQIFSYNEQFF. The chain combines TRBV7-2 with TRBJ2-1; D not resolved. The CDR3 sequence is 14 residues long. Per the germline V gene, CDR1 is SGHTA and CDR2 is FQGNSA. V was cut by 5 bases and J by 0 bases, with 8 bases left in between.

The chain uses TRBV5-1 and TRBJ1-2; D may be TRBD1 (5 bases). The V end lost 0 bases, the J end lost 3 bases, and 9 bases lay between the germline ends. Germline V CDR1 and CDR2: SGHRS, YFSETQ. The CDR3 contains 14 residues. CDR3: CASSLGWGDYGYTF. The CDR3 DNA reads TGCGCCAGCAGCTTGGGTTGGGGGGACTATGGCTACACCTTC.

The V call is TRBV9, the J call TRBJ1-2, with a possible D match to TRBD1 (5 bases). Germline V gene sequence: CDR1 SGDLS, CDR2 YYNGEE. The CDR3 has 17 residues. V dropped 0 bases and J dropped 1 base, with 16 bases sitting between them. The CDR3 is CASSVEGILDSNYGYTF. The CDR3, as DNA: TGTGCCAGCAGCGTAGAAGGCATATTAGACAGTAACTATGGCTACACCTTC.

V gene TRBV5-1 combines with J gene TRBJ2-3, with D uncertain. Trimming cost V 0 bases and J 2 bases, with 13 bases left between them. CDR1 and CDR2 from the germline V gene are SGHRS and YFSETQ. CDR3 length: 16 amino acids. CDR3 sequence: CASSLGGFEDTDTQYF. CDR3 nucleotide sequence: TGCGCCAGCAGCTTGGGCGGATTCGAGGACACAGATACGCAGTATTTT.

This clone was counted a single time. This CDR3 reads CASSFSGGGGTEAFF. CDR3 DNA sequence: TGTGCCAGCAGCTTCTCAGGAGGGGGTGGTACTGAAGCTTTCTTT. The J gene is TRBJ1-1, the V gene TRBV7-3, with TRBD1 as a possible D gene (6 bases). V was pared by 3 bases and J by 5 bases, with 16 bases between. The CDR3 is 15 amino acids. Germline CDR1 reads SGHTA; CDR2 reads FQGTGA.

The genes are TRBV15 and TRBJ2-1; 7 nucleotides line up with TRBD2. The CDR3 is 10 residues long. CDR1 and CDR2 from the germline V gene are LNHNV and YYDKDF (reference sequence). V lost 3 bases to trimming and J lost 14 bases; unmatched junction nucleotides: 1. The CDR3, as DNA: TGTGCCACCAGCAGGGGGAGGGAGTTCTTC. Amino acids: CATSRGREFF.

This clone has only one observation. The chain employs TRBV7-9 and TRBJ1-1, with D possibly matching TRBD1 (5 bases). Germline V gene data show CDR1 as SEHNR and CDR2 as FQNEAQ (reference sequence). The CDR3 has 14 residues. The V and J ends lost 1 base and 7 bases respectively, with 13 bases between them. CDR3 in DNA: TGTGCCAGCAGCTTAGAAACAGGTGGAAATGAAGCTTTCTTT. It yields the protein CASSLETGGNEAFF.

The chain links TRBV7-2 to TRBJ1-5; D unresolved. Germline lookup yields CDR1 SGHTA and CDR2 FQGNSA. The V and J ends lost 5 bases and 7 bases respectively, with 12 bases between them. The length of the CDR3 is 13 residues. The CDR3 sequence: CASSLTNHQPQHF. The CDR3 nucleotides are TGTGCCAGCAGCCTTACAAACCACCAGCCCCAGCATTTT.

This clone was found once. Other DNA sequences in this specimen translate into the identical CDR3. The CDR3 loop is CASTPRTGGSYEQYF. The CDR3 DNA sequence: TGTGCCAGCACTCCCCGGACAGGGGGCTCCTACGAGCAGTACTTC. The chain is built from TRBV27 and TRBJ2-7; 10 nucleotides agree with TRBD1. Germline V gene sequence: CDR1 MNHEY, CDR2 SMNVEV (reference sequence). V gave up 7 bases and J gave up 0 bases; unmatched junction bases: 6. The CDR3 extends over 15 amino acids.

This sequence joins TRBV27 and TRBJ1-5; possibly TRBD1 for D (6 bases). The CDR3 runs 16 residues. The ends were cut back, 6 bases at V and 0 bases at J, with 15 bases in the middle. Per the germline V gene, CDR1 is MNHEY and CDR2 is SMNVEV (reference sequence). CDR3 nucleotides: TGTGCCAGCAGGAGATTACAGGGTTATAGCAATCAGCCCCAGCATTTT. Translated: CASRRLQGYSNQPQHF.

The chain recombines TRBV6-5 with TRBJ2-2; no definite D call. The V and J ends lost 2 bases and 7 bases respectively, with 5 bases between them. This CDR3 region has 12 residues. Germline CDR1 MNHEY, CDR2 SVGAGI. This CDR3 is CASSYLGGELFF. As DNA, the CDR3 is TGTGCCAGCAGTTACCTCGGCGGGGAGCTGTTTTTT.

The rearrangement joins TRBV7-9 to TRBJ1-5; D uncertain. Trimming took 4 bases from V and 10 from J, leaving 17 bases between them. CDR3 length: 14 amino acids. Germline CDR1 and CDR2: SEHNR and FQNEAQ (reference sequence). The CDR3 nucleotides read TGTGCCAGCAGCTACTACGGAGAGCCACGTCCCCAGCATTTT. This sequence encodes CASSYYGEPRPQHF.

The chain has TRBV2 and TRBJ2-7; 14 bases agree with TRBD2. The ends lost 6 bases at V and 3 bases at J; junction bases unmatched: 4. CDR3 length: 15 amino acids. The V gene's germline CDR1 is SNHLY and CDR2 FYNNEI. The CDR3 loop is CASRAGLAGGYEQYF. The CDR3, as DNA: TGTGCCAGCAGAGCAGGACTAGCGGGAGGCTACGAGCAGTACTTC. Using reference TRBV2 and TRBJ2-7 for the parts outside the CDR3, the full variable domain is EPEVTQTPSHQVTQMGQEVILRCVPISNHLYFYWYRQILGQKVEFLVSFYNNEISEKSEIFDDQFSVERPDGSNFTLKIRSTKLEDSAMYFCASRAGLAGGYEQYFGPGTRLTVT.